This record concerns one T cell receptor (beta chain) sequence. No antigen is known for it. Following RNA extraction, reverse transcription yielded cDNA that acted as the sequencing template. The method was immunoSEQ multiplex PCR; TCRdb's version includes in-frame clones alone and lacks a portion of them. Counted here are 140,000 to 150,000 clones, approximately 45% occurring once; the ten biggest clones make up 6.5% to 7.5%. This sample is part of a study of CD8+ T cells in alopecia areata. Study-level findings and limits: TCRs were shared less clearly across patients than in mice, possibly for HLA-related reasons.

The CDR3 has 14 residues. The ends were cut back, 6 bases at V and 0 bases at J, with 6 bases in the middle. Germline-derived CDR1 and CDR2 are ENHRY and SYGVKD. The sequenced sample consisted of CD4+ T cells sorted from blood. This receptor was identified in a human donor with alopecia areata. The genes are TRBV10-3 and TRBJ2-6, with D possibly being TRBD1 (5 bases). CDR3 residues: CAIRDSSGANVLTF. CDR3 coding DNA: TGTGCCATCAGAGACAGCTCTGGGGCCAACGTCCTGACTTTC.